The 8 T cell receptor beta chains below all came from one sample that was sequenced in a study of early T cells in non-severe SARS-CoV-2 infection. TCRdb independently ran MiXCR on the 5' RACE reads; one entry per CDR3 protein. Seen here are almost 30,000 distinct CDR3 sequences, approximately 5.2% observed once, and the top ten hold almost 6%. The sample consisted of whole blood. These receptors were taken from an adult who was a healthcare worker with PCR-confirmed SARS-CoV-2 infection or an uninfected control (not recorded which).

The chain couples TRBV9 to TRBJ2-2; D possibly corresponds to TRBD2 (6 bases). CDR1 SGDLS and CDR2 YYNGEE come from the germline V gene. V lost 9 bases, J lost 2 bases, and 11 bases lay in between. The CDR3 totals 13 residues. CDR3 amino acids: CATGRGNTGELFF. The CDR3 region has the DNA TGTGCCACTGGGCGGGGAAACACCGGGGAGCTGTTTTTT.

This clonotype was picked up many times. V is TRBV15 and J is TRBJ1-1; tentative D call: TRBD1 (6 bases). The CDR3 is 15 amino acids. Germline V lookup: CDR1 LNHNV, CDR2 YYDKDF (reference sequence). V lost 5 bases and J 2 bases, leaving 15 bases between the germline ends. The CDR3 nucleotides are TGTGCCACCAGCGTACTCCAGGGGTACAACACTGAAGCTTTCTTT. This codes for CATSVLQGYNTEAFF. Looking up the rest from reference TRBV15 and TRBJ1-1 gives the full variable domain: DAMVIQNPRYQVTQFGKPVTLSCSQTLNHNVMYWYQQKSSQAPKLLFHYYDKDFNNEADTPDNFQSRRPNTSFCFLDIRSPGLGDTAMYLCATSVLQGYNTEAFFGQGTRLTVV.

At least ten counts were recorded for this clonotype. The chain employs TRBV5-1 and TRBJ2-7, with a possible D match to TRBD1 (6 bases). From germline, CDR1 is SGHRS and CDR2 YFSETQ. This CDR3 spans 17 amino acids. The V gene lost 0 bases and the J gene lost 2 bases, with 18 bases spanning the gap. As DNA, the CDR3 is TGCGCCAGCAGCTTGGTGTCCCTACCGAAGGGGGCCTACGAGCAGTACTTC. It specifies CASSLVSLPKGAYEQYF.

This clonotype came up many times. The chain recombines TRBV25-1 with TRBJ2-4, with TRBD1 as a possible D gene (6 bases). CDR1 is MGHDK and CDR2 is SYGVNS in the germline V gene. The CDR3 sequence is 14 residues long. V was clipped by 6 bases and J by 7 bases, with 16 bases between them. Here the CDR3 DNA reads TGTGCCAGCAGCCAGACAGGCTGGGGGAACATTCAGTACTTC. Protein product: CASSQTGWGNIQYF. Combining the CDR3 with reference TRBV25-1 and TRBJ2-4 gives the whole variable domain EADIYQTPRYLVIGTGKKITLECSQTMGHDKMYWYQQDPGMELHLIHYSYGVNSTEKGDLSSESTVSRIRTEHFPLTLESARPSHTSQYLCASSQTGWGNIQYFGAGTRLSVL.

The sample holds many counts of this clonotype. The genes are TRBV28 and TRBJ2-2; 9 bases align to TRBD1. With V trimmed by 6 bases and J by 3 bases, 5 bases remained unmatched. The CDR3 is 15 residues long. Germline values: CDR1 MDHEN, CDR2 SYDVKM. The chain's CDR3 is CASSPWDRDTGELFF. The CDR3 nucleotides are TGTGCCAGCAGCCCGTGGGACAGGGACACCGGGGAGCTGTTTTTT.

This clonotype was seen many times. The V call is TRBV12-3 or TRBV12-4, the J call TRBJ1-1; D possibly corresponds to TRBD1 (5 bases). Trimming pared 3 bases from V and 0 bases from J, leaving 8 bases between. This CDR3 contains 14 residues. The CDR3 DNA reads as TGTGCCAGCAGTTTCTGGGGGGTGAACACTGAAGCTTTCTTT. This translates into CASSFWGVNTEAFF.

This clonotype was found many times. This chain uses TRBV4-3 with TRBJ2-7; D possibly uses TRBD1 or TRBD2 (5 bases each). The CDR3 is 15 residues long. V gave up 4 bases and J gave up 2 bases, with 15 bases separating them. Germline V gene sequence: CDR1 LGHNA, CDR2 YSLEER. The CDR3 coding sequence is TGCGCCAGCAGCCCTGGGGACGGACGAGCCTACGAGCAGTACTTC. It yields the protein CASSPGDGRAYEQYF.

This clonotype was seen repeatedly, ten times or more. This chain uses TRBV5-4 with TRBJ1-6; tentative D call: TRBD1 (5 bases). Germline V gene data show CDR1 as SGHNT and CDR2 as YYREEE (reference sequence). This CDR3 has 15 residues. Trimming took off 0 bases at V and 6 bases at J, with 10 bases between the two ends. CDR3 in DNA: TGTGCCAGCAGCTTGGTACAGGAAGCTAATTCACCCCTCCACTTT. Amino acids: CASSLVQEANSPLHF.